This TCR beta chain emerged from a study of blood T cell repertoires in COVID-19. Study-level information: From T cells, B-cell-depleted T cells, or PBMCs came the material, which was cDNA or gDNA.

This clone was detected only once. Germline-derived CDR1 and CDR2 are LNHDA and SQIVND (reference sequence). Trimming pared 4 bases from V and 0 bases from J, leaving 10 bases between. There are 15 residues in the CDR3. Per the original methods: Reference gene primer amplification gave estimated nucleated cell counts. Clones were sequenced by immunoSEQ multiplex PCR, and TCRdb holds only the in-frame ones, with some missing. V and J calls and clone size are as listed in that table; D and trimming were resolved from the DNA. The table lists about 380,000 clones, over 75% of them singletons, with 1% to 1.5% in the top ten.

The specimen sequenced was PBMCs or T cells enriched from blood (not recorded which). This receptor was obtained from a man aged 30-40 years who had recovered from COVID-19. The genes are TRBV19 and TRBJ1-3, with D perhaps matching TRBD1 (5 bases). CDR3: CASSTLDSSGNTIYF. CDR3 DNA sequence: TGTGCCAGTAGTACCCTCGACAGCTCTGGAAACACCATATATTTT.